This T cell receptor beta chain stems from a study of a mutant IDH1 vaccine in newly diagnosed glioma. Assay: immunoSEQ multiplex PCR; the TCRdb copy retains only in-frame clones and omits some. This table holds 55,000 to 65,000 clones, around 75% found once. Concerning this clone itself: Its cognate antigen is unknown.

The V end was cut by 6 bases, the J end by 2 bases, with 13 bases between. CDR1 is SEHNR, CDR2 FQNEAQ, per germline (reference sequence). The length of the CDR3 is 14 residues. The time point here: week 47, end of study. In every dose of vaccine, 300 ug of mutant IDH1 20-mer peptide was given alongside topical imiquimod. The receptor was isolated from a man between 45 and 60 years old with glioma. The chain has TRBV7-9 and TRBJ2-5; D is uncertain. This material consisted of PBMCs, taken from a glioma patient whose treatment included an IDH1 peptide vaccine. The CDR3 sequence: CASSPGWGQETQYF. CDR3 nucleotides: TGTGCCAGCAGTCCCGGGTGGGGACAAGAGACCCAGTACTTC.